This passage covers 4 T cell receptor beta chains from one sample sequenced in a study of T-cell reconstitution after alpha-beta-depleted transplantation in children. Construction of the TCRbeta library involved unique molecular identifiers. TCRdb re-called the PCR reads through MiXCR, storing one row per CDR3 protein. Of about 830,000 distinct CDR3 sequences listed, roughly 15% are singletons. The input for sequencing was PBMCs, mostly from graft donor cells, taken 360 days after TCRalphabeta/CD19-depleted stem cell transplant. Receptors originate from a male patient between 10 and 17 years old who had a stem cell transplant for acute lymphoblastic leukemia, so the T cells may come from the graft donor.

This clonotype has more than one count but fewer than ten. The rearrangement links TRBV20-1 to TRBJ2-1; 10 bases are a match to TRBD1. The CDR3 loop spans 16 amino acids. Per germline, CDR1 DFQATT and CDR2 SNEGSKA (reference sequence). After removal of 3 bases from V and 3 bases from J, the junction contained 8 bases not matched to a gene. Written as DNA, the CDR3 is TGCAGTGCTAGGGCTAAGGGACAGGGGTTCTACAATGAGCAGTTCTTC. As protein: CSARAKGQGFYNEQFF.

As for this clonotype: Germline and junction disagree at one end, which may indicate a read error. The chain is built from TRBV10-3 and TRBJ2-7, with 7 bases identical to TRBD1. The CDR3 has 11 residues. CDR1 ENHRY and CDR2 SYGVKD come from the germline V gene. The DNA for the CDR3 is TGTCCCATTGGGACAGACTACGAGCAGTACTTC. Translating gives CPIGTDYEQYF.

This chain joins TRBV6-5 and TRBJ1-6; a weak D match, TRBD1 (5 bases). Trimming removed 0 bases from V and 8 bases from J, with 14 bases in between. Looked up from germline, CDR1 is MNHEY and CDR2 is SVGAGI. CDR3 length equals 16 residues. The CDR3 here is CASSYSNRAGYSPLHF. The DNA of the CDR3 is TGTGCCAGCAGTTACTCGAATAGGGCAGGGTATTCACCCCTCCACTTT.

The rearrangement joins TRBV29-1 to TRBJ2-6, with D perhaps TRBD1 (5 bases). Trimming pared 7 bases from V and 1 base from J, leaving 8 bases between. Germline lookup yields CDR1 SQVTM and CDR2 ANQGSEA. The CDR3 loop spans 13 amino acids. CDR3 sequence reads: CSAQGSGANVLTF. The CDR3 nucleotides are TGCAGCGCCCAGGGTTCTGGGGCCAACGTCCTGACTTTC.